This TCR beta chain is from a study of shared clonotypes between healthy human individuals (TCRdb year 2020). With respect to the entire study: A couple of women and a few men aged 18 to 49 years were included in the cohort. Per donor, three plates each were used for CD4 naive and CD4 memory, two for CD8 naive, and one for CD8 memory. To estimate repertoire size and how much clonotype sharing occurs between individuals, the study deeply sequenced the blood TCR repertoires of 4 to 6 healthy adults. To increase sequencing depth and limit assay-specific biases, TCR repertoire library preparation and sequencing were carried out by different laboratories using diverse techniques. Leukapheresis yielded between about 0.85 and 9 billion PBMCs per donor. Beyond this particular receptor, the publication reports: Sharing across several donors was observed for roughly 5% of naive CD4, 3% to 4% of naive CD8, over 2% of memory CD4, and about 0.38% of memory CD8 clonotypes. Pairwise subsampling indicated that sequencing depth was expected to affect the degree of clonotype sharing among donors. Only blood was sampled, and tissue TCR repertoires likely differ from those in blood. Larger estimated clonotype richness was generally found for naive subsets than for memory subsets. Higher generation probabilities were observed for clonotypes shared by all four sorted-subset donors than for non-shared clonotypes. Rarefaction of sorted-subset datasets indicated incomplete sequencing despite the large sequencing depth. Because the study included a small number of donors, the genetic and exposure-history diversity represented was limited.

About this clone: No antigen is known for it. Per-nucleotide qualities are absent, and no much larger clonotype sits a single base away.

CD8 naive samples were CD45RO-negative cells positively selected for CCR7, giving a CD45RA+CCR7+ population that excluded TemRA cells. The donors were healthy, HIV-negative adults with no recently reported acute infections or vaccinations. Every donor was a Caucasian adult living in Nashville, Tennessee, USA. Blood was collected by leukapheresis, and PBMCs were isolated by Ficoll-Histopaque density gradient centrifugation and then cryopreserved in liquid nitrogen vapor phase. Analytical flow cytometry was used to check the purity and quantity of each magnetically sorted T cell population. Each sorted fraction had its genomic DNA isolated and then quantified by UV absorbance on a Nanodrop 2000c. TCR CDR3 regions were amplified from genomic DNA by multiplex PCR using the deep immunoSEQ assay. Genomic DNA extracted from each cell subset was distributed evenly over all wells of several immunoSEQ 96-well plates, and each plate served as one replicate. Each replicate PCR for sorted subsets received approximately 220 ng genomic DNA, equal to tens of thousands of T cell genomes. Purified libraries were measured with a Qubit 3.0 fluorometer, size-checked on a Bioanalyzer 2100, and measured again with the KAPA Library Quantification kit. A separate single-read 150-cycle Illumina NextSeq 550 flow cell was used to sequence each immunoSEQ 96-well plate. In the original analysis: Because only junctional sequences without quality scores were contained in the immunoSEQ output, filtering matching that applied to full-length reads could not be performed. Sequences were annotated with PyIR, a Python wrapper for IgBLAST v1.9, and V/J genes and CDR3 were assigned using IMGT germline references. Reads were filtered out if the reads had weak V/J assignments (E-value above 1e-6), no CDR3, stop codons, out-of-frame junctions, or ambiguous translated residues. V3J clonotypes were defined by identical inferred V gene, J gene, and CDR3 amino acid sequence. The percentage overlap between two repertoires was calculated by dividing the number of shared unique clonotypes by the size of the smaller repertoire. RTK rarefaction, the Chao1 estimator, and Recon v2.1 estimates of unobserved clonotypes were used to assess repertoire richness. Generation probabilities for all TCRbeta clonotypes obtained by the gDNA method from several donors were computed using OLGA. This is the immuneACCESS table as TCRdb keeps it, with only in-frame sequences that have V and J called. A part of the clones is gone; compared with another copy, unresolved V genes explain less than half, and the rest is unexplained. V and J calls and clone size come straight from that table; D and trimming were deduced from the DNA. This sample comprises some 2.1 million clones, approximately 95% of them detected only once. About 1.1% of the sample comes from the top ten.

This receptor was identified in a young man in good health. Specimen: naive CD8+ T cells sorted from blood. The cell subset or site label corresponds to: CD45RA+CCR7+.

The CDR3 region has the sequence CASSSDRVTNTDTQYF. The DNA is TGTGCCAGCAGCTCGGACAGGGTTACAAACACAGATACGCAGTATTTT. This sequence uses TRBV14 and TRBJ2-3; TRBD1 fits 8 bases in the junction. CDR1 and CDR2 are drawn from the germline V gene: SGHDN, FVKESK. V trim: 5 bases; J trim: 2 bases; unmatched bases: 9. The CDR3 numbers 16 residues from cysteine through phenylalanine. Only the CDR3 DNA stays, 48 bases, in frame from base 1.